The source of this T cell receptor beta chain is a study of blood T cells in healthy people across ages. Regarding the study as a whole: Compared with aged donors, long-lived donors showed fewer expanded clones, suggesting selection.

For the second PCR, which ran for 7 to 11 cycles, a sample-barcoded 5' primer and a J-beta primer mix were used. Every cDNA molecule carried a tag from a template-switch adaptor bearing 12 random nucleotides. All samples gave at least 2.5 million CDR3-containing paired-end reads. MiXCR, run by TCRdb on the 5' RACE reads, gives a single entry per CDR3 protein. Of about 1.5 million distinct CDR3 sequences listed, around 42% were seen once; the top ten hold roughly 7.9%. Healthy Caucasians from Russia aged roughly 6 to 95 served as donors. Unmatched junction bases numbered 13, after V lost 5 bases and J lost 11 bases. The CDR3 runs 14 residues. Germline CDR1 reads KGHDR; CDR2 reads SFDVKD. In regard to this clonotype: Antigen: not known.

Sequencing was done on a sample of blood. The chain couples TRBV24-1 to TRBJ2-5, with TRBD1 identical over 7 bases. This sequence was found in a woman aged 18-29 years in good health. In nucleotides, the CDR3 is TGTGCCACCAGTGGAGGGGGCGCATACAAGGAGCAGTACTTC. It yields the protein CATSGGGAYKEQYF.